This entry lists 32 T cell receptor beta chains sequenced from one sample in a study of blood T cells in healthy people across ages. The use of a sample-barcoded 5' primer and a J-beta primer mix characterized a second PCR of about 7 to 12 cycles. TCRdb reanalysed the 5' RACE reads using MiXCR and keeps one entry per CDR3 protein. Of roughly 800,000 distinct CDR3 sequences listed, roughly 64% are singletons. Material for sequencing was blood. All receptors derive from a man aged 25 to 40 in good health.

The rearrangement links TRBV6-6 to TRBJ2-5, with unresolved D. Germline V CDR1 and CDR2: MNHNY, SVGAGI (reference sequence). The CDR3 sequence is 14 residues long. Trimming cost V 4 bases and J 3 bases, with 12 bases left between them. The CDR3 is CASSWKGLKETQYF. CDR3 bases: TGTGCCAGCAGTTGGAAGGGCCTGAAAGAGACCCAGTACTTC.

The rearrangement links TRBV25-1 to TRBJ1-1; D ambiguous. Trimming pared 6 bases from V and 3 bases from J, leaving 5 bases between. Germline V gives CDR1 MGHDK, CDR2 SYGVNS. The CDR3 sequence is 11 residues long. The CDR3 sequence: CASRAYTEAFF. The DNA of the CDR3 is TGTGCCAGCAGGGCCTACACTGAAGCTTTCTTT. The whole variable domain, filled in from reference TRBV25-1 and TRBJ1-1, reads EADIYQTPRYLVIGTGKKITLECSQTMGHDKMYWYQQDPGMELHLIHYSYGVNSTEKGDLSSESTVSRIRTEHFPLTLESARPSHTSQYLCASRAYTEAFFGQGTRLTVV.

The genes are TRBV10-3 and TRBJ2-3, with D possibly being TRBD2 (5 bases). The CDR3 is made up of 15 amino acids. Looked up from germline, CDR1 is ENHRY and CDR2 is SYGVKD. Trimming shortened V by 3 bases and J by 0 bases, and 10 bases separated the two germline ends. CDR3 DNA sequence: TGTGCCATCAGTGACGAGGGAAGAAGCACAGATACGCAGTATTTT. Translating it yields CAISDEGRSTDTQYF.

The V and J genes are TRBV6-5 and TRBJ2-4; TRBD2 agrees at 9 bases. With the DNA end fitting TRBJ2-7 better, the J assignment may be wrong. The CDR3 length is 14 residues. Germline CDR1 reads MNHEY; CDR2 reads SVGAGI. This CDR3 is CASSAGGTPYEQYF. As DNA, the CDR3 is TGTGCCAGCAGTGCGGGAGGGACTCCCTACGAGCAGTACTTC.

The V and J genes are TRBV5-1 and TRBJ2-5, with a weak D call TRBD1 (6 bases). CDR1 and CDR2 (germline): SGHRS, YFSETQ. Deletions cut 4 bases from V and 1 base from J, with 14 bases between. CDR3 length equals 15 residues. This CDR3 reads CASSPRQAFQETQYF. The CDR3 DNA is TGCGCCAGCAGCCCTCGACAGGCCTTCCAAGAGACCCAGTACTTC.

The rearrangement joins TRBV6-1 to TRBJ1-2, with D perhaps TRBD1 (5 bases). This CDR3 is 13 amino acids long. V lost 5 bases to trimming and J lost 5 bases, with 12 bases between them. Germline V CDR1 and CDR2: MNHNS, SASEGT. The CDR3 sequence is CASSTLRGYGYTF. The DNA of the CDR3 is TGTGCCAGCAGTACTCTGCGGGGGTATGGCTACACCTTC.

Points on this clonotype: Germline is not matched at one junction end, which may reflect a read error. V is TRBV29-1 and J is TRBJ2-7, with TRBD2 matching 9 bases. Germline lookup yields CDR1 SQVTM and CDR2 ANQGSEA. CDR3 size: 15 residues. The CDR3 loop is CGVETSGGRDYEQYF. CDR3 nucleotide sequence: TGCGGCGTTGAGACTAGCGGAGGGAGGGACTACGAGCAGTACTTC.

Note on this clonotype: Germline and junction disagree at one end, which may indicate a read error. The V call is TRBV30, the J call TRBJ2-6; 11 bases match TRBD1. The CDR3 extends over 14 amino acids. In germline, CDR1 is GTSNPN, CDR2 SVGIG (reference sequence). CDR3 nucleotides: TGTGCCTGGAGTCCCGGGACAGGGGGCAACGTCCTGACTTTC. Protein sequence: CAWSPGTGGNVLTF.

The chain uses TRBV11-3 and TRBJ2-4; 7 positions match TRBD2. The J call may be in error: the DNA end matches TRBJ2-5 better. This CDR3 spans 16 amino acids. The germline gives CDR1 SGHNT, CDR2 YENEEA. The DNA of the CDR3 is TGTGCCAGCGGATCCGGGACTAACGAGAGGTTTGAGACCCAGTACTTC. It translates to CASGSGTNERFETQYF.

This clonotype has only one observation. V is TRBV20-1 and J is TRBJ1-1; D possibly corresponds to TRBD1 (5 bases). Between the trimmed V and J ends, which lost 1 base and 3 bases, there was a span of 12 bases. CDR1 DFQATT and CDR2 SNEGSKA come from the germline V gene (reference sequence). The CDR3 length is 14 residues. The CDR3 loop reads CSARVPGVDTEAFF. The CDR3 DNA reads as TGCAGTGCTAGAGTGCCGGGGGTGGACACTGAAGCTTTCTTT.

The rearrangement uses TRBV2 and TRBJ2-6, with 10 bases matching TRBD2. Germline V lookup: CDR1 SNHLY, CDR2 FYNNEI. V gave up 4 bases and J gave up 4 bases; unmatched junction bases: 4. The CDR3 spans 16 residues. CDR3 DNA: TGTGCCAGCAGTGCTAGCGGGAGTTCAGGGGCCAACGTCCTGACTTTC. Translation: CASSASGSSGANVLTF. Full variable domain (outside the CDR3, taken from reference TRBV2 and TRBJ2-6): EPEVTQTPSHQVTQMGQEVILRCVPISNHLYFYWYRQILGQKVEFLVSFYNNEISEKSEIFDDQFSVERPDGSNFTLKIRSTKLEDSAMYFCASSASGSSGANVLTFGAGSRLTVL.

This clonotype has only a few counts. The chain employs TRBV7-2 and TRBJ2-1, with 14 nucleotides matching TRBD2. The CDR3 length is 16 residues. Germline V gene sequence: CDR1 SGHTA, CDR2 FQGNSA. Trimming removed 3 bases from V and 8 bases from J; junction bases left unmatched: 6. CDR3 coding DNA: TGTGCCAGCAGCTTGCCCCCGGGACTAGCGGGGGATGAGCAGTTCTTC. It specifies CASSLPPGLAGDEQFF. The whole variable domain, filled in from reference TRBV7-2 and TRBJ2-1, reads GAGVSQSPSNKVTEKGKDVELRCDPISGHTALYWYRQSLGQGLEFLIYFQGNSAPDKSGLPSDRFSAERTGGSVSTLTIQRTQQEDSAVYLCASSLPPGLAGDEQFFGPGTRLTVL.

On this clonotype itself: An end of the junction differs from the germline gene, which may be a read error. Written as DNA, the CDR3 is TGTGCCCGCAGTTTAGGAAATATAGGTGGCTACACCTTC. Translation gives CARSLGNIGGYTF. The chain employs TRBV12-3 or TRBV12-4 and TRBJ1-2; unclear D gene. The CDR3 is 13 residues long.

The V call is TRBV7-2, the J call TRBJ1-4; D perhaps matches TRBD1 (6 bases). Trimming pared 5 bases from V and 3 bases from J, leaving 13 bases between. The CDR3 runs 15 residues. The V gene's germline CDR1 is SGHTA and CDR2 FQGNSA. CDR3 loop: CASSPQTGSNEKLFF. The CDR3, as DNA: TGTGCCAGCAGCCCCCAGACAGGATCTAATGAAAAACTGTTTTTT.

Of note for this clonotype: A read error is likely, as this CDR3 ends without the conserved phenylalanine or tryptophan. The chain recombines TRBV25-1 with TRBJ2-1; TRBD2 agrees at 9 bases. The CDR3 has 15 amino acids. Trimming took 3 bases from V and 9 from J; bases not matched to a gene: 9. Germline CDR1 MGHDK, CDR2 SYGVNS. This CDR3 is CASSDLSGSNREQFV. The DNA for the CDR3 is TGTGCCAGCAGTGACCTTAGCGGGAGTAACCGTGAGCAGTTCGTC.

The genes are TRBV5-1 and TRBJ2-1; D uncertain. The CDR3 sequence is 14 residues long. The germline gives CDR1 SGHRS, CDR2 YFSETQ. V dropped 0 bases and J dropped 9 bases, with 13 bases sitting between them. CDR3 coding DNA: TGCGCCAGCAGCTTGGTGATTGGTGAAGCTGAGCAGTTCTTC. Amino acid sequence: CASSLVIGEAEQFF.

CDR3 DNA sequence: TGTGCCAGCAGCTCGGGACTAGCGGGAGCTGAGCAGTTCTTC. Protein product: CASSSGLAGAEQFF. This sequence joins TRBV5-4 and TRBJ2-1; 14 bases agree with TRBD2. Germline trimming cut 3 bases from V and 9 bases from J; bases unmatched to any gene: 2. CDR1 and CDR2 from the germline V gene are SGHNT and YYREEE (reference sequence). The CDR3 runs to 14 residues. The complete variable domain, with remaining parts taken from reference TRBV5-4 and TRBJ2-1, reads ETGVTQSPTHLIKTRGQQVTLRCSSQSGHNTVSWYQQALGQGPQFIFQYYREEENGRGNFPPRFSGLQFPNYSSELNVNALELDDSALYLCASSSGLAGAEQFFGPGTRLTVL.

J is TRBJ2-3 and V is TRBV6-5; no reliable D call. The CDR3 covers 14 residues. V was trimmed by 5 bases and J by 4 bases, leaving 13 bases between them. Per germline, CDR1 MNHEY and CDR2 SVGAGI. The CDR3 DNA reads TGTGCCAGCAGTCGGGCCCCGGCGGCAGATACGCAGTATTTT. Its translation: CASSRAPAADTQYF.

This clonotype was seen ten or more times. The rearrangement links TRBV29-1 to TRBJ2-1, with D maybe TRBD2 (5 bases). Germline V CDR1 and CDR2: SQVTM, ANQGSEA. The CDR3 loop spans 13 amino acids. The ends were cut back, 0 bases at V and 7 bases at J, with 10 bases in the middle. DNA for the CDR3: TGCAGCGTTGAAGAGGCGGGCGGGAATGAGCAGTTCTTC. As protein: CSVEEAGGNEQFF.

The chain joins TRBV4-2 to TRBJ1-1, with a tentative D call TRBD1 (5 bases). V lost 0 bases and J lost 6, with 14 bases in between. The germline V gene encodes CDR1 LGHNA and CDR2 YNFKEQ. The CDR3 has 15 amino acids. The chain's CDR3 is CASSQDRGTFPEAFF. The CDR3 DNA sequence: TGTGCCAGCAGCCAAGATCGCGGGACCTTCCCTGAAGCTTTCTTT.

This sequence joins TRBV28 and TRBJ1-2, with 7 nucleotides matching TRBD1. V was clipped by 9 bases and J by 4 bases; unmatched bases: 11. Germline CDR1 MDHEN, CDR2 SYDVKM. This CDR3 has 14 amino acids. The DNA of the CDR3 is TGTGCCAGTACCGAGGGGGCCCAAAGCTATGGCTACACCTTC. It specifies CASTEGAQSYGYTF.

The gene calls are TRBV5-6 and TRBJ2-5; D tentatively reads TRBD1 or TRBD2 (5 bases each). The CDR3 is 13 amino acids. Germline values: CDR1 SGHDT, CDR2 YYEEEE. Trimming cost V 7 bases and J 2 bases, with 12 bases left between them. The CDR3 DNA reads TGTGCCAGCCGGGGACGGAAACAAGAGACCCAGTACTTC. It codes for CASRGRKQETQYF.

This clonotype was detected only a few times. V is TRBV20-1 and J is TRBJ2-3; 11 bases are a match to TRBD2. V lost 5 bases, J lost 3 bases, and 13 bases stayed unmatched. The CDR3 spans 17 residues. Germline V gene data show CDR1 as DFQATT and CDR2 as SNEGSKA (reference sequence). CDR3 amino acids: CSADSSGGAGGTDTQYF. CDR3 sequence (DNA): TGCAGTGCTGACAGTAGCGGGGGGGCCGGAGGGACAGATACGCAGTATTTT.

V gene TRBV2 combines with J gene TRBJ1-2, with D possibly being TRBD1 (6 bases). This CDR3 spans 14 amino acids. The V gene lost 1 base and the J gene lost 3 bases, with 9 bases spanning the gap. Germline CDR1 reads SNHLY; CDR2 reads FYNNEI. CDR3: CASSEGGQYYGYTF. CDR3 coding DNA: TGTGCCAGCAGTGAAGGAGGACAGTACTATGGCTACACCTTC.

J is TRBJ2-7 and V is TRBV20-1, with 8 bases lining up with TRBD1. The germline CDR1 and CDR2 sequences are DFQATT and SNEGSKA (reference sequence). J lost 2 bases, V lost 0 bases, and 9 bases had no gene match. This CDR3 region has 16 residues. CDR3 DNA sequence: TGCAGTGCTAGAGATGATCACGGGACAGGTGCCTACGAGCAGTACTTC. This translates into CSARDDHGTGAYEQYF.

This clonotype appeared a few times. The rearrangement joins TRBV7-2 to TRBJ2-1; 10 nucleotides line up with TRBD2. Trimming removed 5 bases from V and 4 bases from J; junction bases left unmatched: 5. The CDR3 is made up of 15 amino acids. Germline V gives CDR1 SGHTA, CDR2 FQGNSA. The CDR3 nucleotides are TGTGCCAGCAGCCGCCCAGCGGGGGGGTACAATGAGCAGTTCTTC. Residues: CASSRPAGGYNEQFF.

The chain combines TRBV15 with TRBJ2-1, with 9 bases lining up with TRBD1. This CDR3 region has 15 residues. The junction had 12 bases not matched to a gene; V was cut back by 5 bases and J by 10 bases. CDR1 and CDR2 from the germline V gene are LNHNV and YYDKDF (reference sequence). The CDR3 DNA is TGTGCCACCAGCCCGACGGCGGGACAGGGTAGCGAGCAGTTCTTC. It yields the protein CATSPTAGQGSEQFF.

This clonotype was detected only a few times. This chain links TRBV20-1 with TRBJ2-3; 7 bases align to TRBD2. The CDR3 is made up of 15 amino acids. Germline V gene sequence: CDR1 DFQATT, CDR2 SNEGSKA (reference sequence). V lost 6 bases, J lost 3 bases, and 12 bases stayed unmatched. CDR3 loop: CSAHPAGRLTDTQYF. As DNA, the CDR3 is TGCAGTGCGCACCCAGCGGGACGGCTTACAGATACGCAGTATTTT.

The chain recombines TRBV9 with TRBJ2-1; D is unresolved. Germline V lookup: CDR1 SGDLS, CDR2 YYNGEE. The CDR3 length is 12 residues. V was clipped by 4 bases and J by 8 bases, with 10 bases between them. CDR3 in DNA: TGTGCCAGCAGCCCCCCAGACTATGAGCAGTTCTTC. Its protein product is CASSPPDYEQFF.

This sequence joins TRBV7-2 and TRBJ1-2; a weak D match, TRBD1 (5 bases). V lost 4 bases and J 6 bases, leaving 15 bases between the germline ends. The CDR3 is 14 residues long. CDR1 SGHTA and CDR2 FQGNSA come from the germline V gene. The CDR3 loop reads CASSSTRGIDGYTF. In DNA, the CDR3 is TGTGCCAGCAGCTCGACACGGGGGATTGATGGCTACACCTTC.

Comment on this clonotype: The junction shows a germline mismatch at one end, possibly a read error. This chain joins TRBV27 and TRBJ1-2; perhaps TRBD1 as D (5 bases). Germline V gene lookup returns CDR1 MNHEY and CDR2 SMNVEV (reference sequence). The CDR3 has 12 residues. The CDR3 loop reads CATRGSNHGYTF. The CDR3 DNA follows: TGTGCCACCCGGGGCAGTAACCATGGCTACACCTTC.

This clonotype came up a few times. The chain couples TRBV10-3 to TRBJ2-7; D is undetermined. The CDR3 runs 12 residues. Trimming took off 6 bases at V and 3 bases at J, with 9 bases between the two ends. The germline CDR1 and CDR2 sequences are ENHRY and SYGVKD. CDR3 sequence (DNA): TGTGCCATCAGCCCGGAGAACTACGAGCAGTACTTC. This encodes CAISPENYEQYF.